What follows describes a single T cell receptor (beta chain). Its matching antigen is unknown. Sequencing of the DNA from cultured CD4+ T cells was carried out with the Oncomine TCR Beta short-read assay. TCRdb passed the PCR reads through MiXCR, listing each CDR3 protein once. The sample carries 9,100 or so distinct CDR3 sequences, about 32% recorded once. This sample is part of a study of vaccination and CD4 T cells after COVID-19. At the level of the study: Each convalescent patient was PCR positive for SARS-CoV-2 on nasal swab; nine cases were mild and one severe. Cultures acting as controls obtained a CEFX pool, an HIV-1 Nef pool, or no peptide.

V lost 4 bases to trimming and J lost 5 bases; unmatched junction nucleotides: 8. The CDR3 runs 15 residues. Germline CDR1 MNHNS, CDR2 SASEGT. The treatment is: roughly nine-day PBMC culture with coronavirus spike peptide pools or control peptides (ViraFEST assay). Once peptide pools had expanded antigen-specific T cells, ViraFEST sequenced TCRs. The J gene is TRBJ1-1, the V gene TRBV6-1; 9 bases are a match to TRBD1. The sequencing sample was made of cultured CD4+ T cells from blood. The receptor comes from a human donor with COVID-19. The DNA of the CDR3 is TGTGCCAGCAGTGCCTACAGGGGGCGGGGAACTGAAGCTTTCTTT. It specifies CASSAYRGRGTEAFF.